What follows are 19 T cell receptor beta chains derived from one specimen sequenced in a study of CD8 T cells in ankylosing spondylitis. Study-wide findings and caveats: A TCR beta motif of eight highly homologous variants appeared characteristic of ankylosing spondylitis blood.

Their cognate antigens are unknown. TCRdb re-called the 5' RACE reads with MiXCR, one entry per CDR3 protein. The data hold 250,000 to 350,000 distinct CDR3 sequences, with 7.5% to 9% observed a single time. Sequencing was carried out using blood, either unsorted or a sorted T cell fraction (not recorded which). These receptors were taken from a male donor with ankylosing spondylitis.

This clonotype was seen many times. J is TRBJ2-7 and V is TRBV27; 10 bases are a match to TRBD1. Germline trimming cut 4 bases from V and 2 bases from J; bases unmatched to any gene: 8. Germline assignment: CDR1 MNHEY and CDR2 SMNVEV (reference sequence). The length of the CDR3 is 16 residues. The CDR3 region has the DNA TGTGCCAGCAGTTCCCCCCGGACAGGGGGAACCTACGAGCAGTACTTC. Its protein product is CASSSPRTGGTYEQYF.

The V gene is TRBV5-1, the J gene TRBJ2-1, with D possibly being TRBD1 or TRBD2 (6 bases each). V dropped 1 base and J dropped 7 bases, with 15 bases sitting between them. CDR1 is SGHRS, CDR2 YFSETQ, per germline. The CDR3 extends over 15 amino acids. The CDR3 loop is CASSLLRGGINEQFF. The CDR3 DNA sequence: TGCGCCAGCAGCTTGCTCAGGGGAGGTATAAATGAGCAGTTCTTC.

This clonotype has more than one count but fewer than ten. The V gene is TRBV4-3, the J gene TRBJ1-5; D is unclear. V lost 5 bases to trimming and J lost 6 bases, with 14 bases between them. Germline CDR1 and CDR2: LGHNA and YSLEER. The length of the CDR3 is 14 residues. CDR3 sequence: CASSVGSGGQPQHF. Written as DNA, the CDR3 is TGCGCCAGCAGCGTAGGGTCAGGAGGTCAGCCCCAGCATTTT.

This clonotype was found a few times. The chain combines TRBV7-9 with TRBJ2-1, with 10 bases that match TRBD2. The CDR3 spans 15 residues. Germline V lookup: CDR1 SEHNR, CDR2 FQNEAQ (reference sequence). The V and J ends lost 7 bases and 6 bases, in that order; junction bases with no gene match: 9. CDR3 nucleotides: TGTGCCAGCAACCAAGGACTAGCGGAGCCCAATGAGCAGTTCTTC. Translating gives CASNQGLAEPNEQFF.

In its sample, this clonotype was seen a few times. The CDR3 DNA follows: TGTGCCAGTAGCTCGGGACACCGCACAGATACGCAGTATTTT. Translated: CASSSGHRTDTQYF. The rearrangement uses TRBV19 and TRBJ2-3; possible D gene TRBD1, 6 bases. V was cut by 6 bases and J by 1 base, with 11 bases left in between. The CDR3 sequence is 14 residues long. CDR1 is LNHDA, CDR2 SQIVND, per germline (reference sequence).

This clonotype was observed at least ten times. The DNA of the CDR3 is TGCAGTGCCCCGATGGCGGGAGGCTACAATGAGCAGTTCTTC. As protein: CSAPMAGGYNEQFF. This chain links TRBV20-1 with TRBJ2-1, with 8 bases fitting TRBD2. V shed 6 bases and J 3 bases; nucleotides not matched to a gene: 7. There are 14 residues in the CDR3. Germline V CDR1 and CDR2: DFQATT, SNEGSKA (reference sequence).

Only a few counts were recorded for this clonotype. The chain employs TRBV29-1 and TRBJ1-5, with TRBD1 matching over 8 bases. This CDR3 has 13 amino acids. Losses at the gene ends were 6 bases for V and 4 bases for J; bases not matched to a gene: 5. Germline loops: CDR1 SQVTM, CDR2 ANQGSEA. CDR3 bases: TGCAGCGTCGGGGACAGGCAGAATCAGCCCCAGCATTTT. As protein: CSVGDRQNQPQHF.

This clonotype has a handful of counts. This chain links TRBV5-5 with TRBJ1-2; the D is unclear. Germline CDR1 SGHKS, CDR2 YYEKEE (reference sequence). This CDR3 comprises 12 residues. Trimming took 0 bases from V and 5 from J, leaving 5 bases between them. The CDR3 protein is CASSLDRYGYTF. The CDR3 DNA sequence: TGTGCCAGCAGCTTGGATCGGTATGGCTACACCTTC.

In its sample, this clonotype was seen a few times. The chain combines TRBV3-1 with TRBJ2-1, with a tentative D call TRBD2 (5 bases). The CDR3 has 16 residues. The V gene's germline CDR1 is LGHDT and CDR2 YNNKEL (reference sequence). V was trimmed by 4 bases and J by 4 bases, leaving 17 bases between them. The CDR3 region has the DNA TGTGCCAGCAGCCCGCGGGCAACAAGTAGGTACAATGAGCAGTTCTTC. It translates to CASSPRATSRYNEQFF.

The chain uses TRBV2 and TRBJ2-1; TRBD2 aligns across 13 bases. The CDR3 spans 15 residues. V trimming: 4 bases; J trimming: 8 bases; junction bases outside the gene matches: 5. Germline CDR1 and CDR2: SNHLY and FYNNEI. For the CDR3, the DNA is TGTGCCAGCAGTGGACTAGCGGGAGGCTTGGATGAGCAGTTCTTC. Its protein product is CASSGLAGGLDEQFF.

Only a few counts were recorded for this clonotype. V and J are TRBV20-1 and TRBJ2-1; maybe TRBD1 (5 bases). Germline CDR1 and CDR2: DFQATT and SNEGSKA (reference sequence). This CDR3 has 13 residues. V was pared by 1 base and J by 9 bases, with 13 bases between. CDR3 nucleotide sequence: TGCAGTGCTAGAGTCACAGGAGATCGTGAGCAGTTCTTC. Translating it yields CSARVTGDREQFF.

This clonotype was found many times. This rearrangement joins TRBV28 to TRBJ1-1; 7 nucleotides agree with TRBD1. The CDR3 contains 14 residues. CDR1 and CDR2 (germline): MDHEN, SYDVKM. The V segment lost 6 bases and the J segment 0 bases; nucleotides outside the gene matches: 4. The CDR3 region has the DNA TGTGCCAGCAGCTGGGACAGAATGAACACTGAAGCTTTCTTT. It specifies CASSWDRMNTEAFF.

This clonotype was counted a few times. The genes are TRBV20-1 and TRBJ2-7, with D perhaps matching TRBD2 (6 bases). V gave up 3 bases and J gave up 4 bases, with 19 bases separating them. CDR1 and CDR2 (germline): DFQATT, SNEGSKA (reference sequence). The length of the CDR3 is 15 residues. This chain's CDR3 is CSASNLLAVPYEQYF. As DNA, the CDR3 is TGCAGTGCTAGTAACTTGTTAGCGGTACCTTACGAGCAGTACTTC.

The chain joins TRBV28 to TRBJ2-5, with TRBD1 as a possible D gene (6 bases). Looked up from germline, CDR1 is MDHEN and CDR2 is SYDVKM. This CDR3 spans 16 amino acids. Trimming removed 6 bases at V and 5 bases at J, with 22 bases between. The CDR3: CASSSPRIRGIETQYF. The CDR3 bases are TGTGCCAGCAGCAGCCCCCGGATCAGGGGTATCGAGACCCAGTACTTC.

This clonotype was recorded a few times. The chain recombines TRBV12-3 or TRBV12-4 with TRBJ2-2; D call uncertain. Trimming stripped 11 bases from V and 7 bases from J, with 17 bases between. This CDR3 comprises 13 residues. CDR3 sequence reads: CASRGPGDGELFF. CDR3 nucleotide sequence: TGTGCCTCCCGAGGCCCCGGTGACGGGGAGCTGTTTTTT.

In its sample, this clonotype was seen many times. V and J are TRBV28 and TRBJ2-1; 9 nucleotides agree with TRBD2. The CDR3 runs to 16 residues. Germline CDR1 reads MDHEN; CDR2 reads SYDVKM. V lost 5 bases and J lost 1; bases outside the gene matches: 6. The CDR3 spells CASSPSSGGSYNEQFF. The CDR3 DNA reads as TGTGCCAGCAGTCCCTCAAGCGGGGGGTCCTACAATGAGCAGTTCTTC.

Here the CDR3 DNA reads TGTGCCAGCAGTCTCGGACTAGCGGGAGGAGGAGAGACCCAGTACTTC. Its protein product is CASSLGLAGGGETQYF. J is TRBJ2-5 and V is TRBV27; 14 nucleotides agree with TRBD2. This CDR3 comprises 16 residues. CDR1 MNHEY and CDR2 SMNVEV come from the germline V gene (reference sequence). Trimming at V came to 5 bases and at J to 4 bases, leaving 6 bases not matched to a gene.

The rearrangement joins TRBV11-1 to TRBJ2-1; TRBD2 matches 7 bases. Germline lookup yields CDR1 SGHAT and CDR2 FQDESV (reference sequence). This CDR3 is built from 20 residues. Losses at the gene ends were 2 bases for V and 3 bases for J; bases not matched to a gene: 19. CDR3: CASSLRPGELAIYFYNEQFF. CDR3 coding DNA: TGTGCCAGCAGCTTACGTCCCGGAGAACTAGCGATATACTTCTACAATGAGCAGTTCTTC.

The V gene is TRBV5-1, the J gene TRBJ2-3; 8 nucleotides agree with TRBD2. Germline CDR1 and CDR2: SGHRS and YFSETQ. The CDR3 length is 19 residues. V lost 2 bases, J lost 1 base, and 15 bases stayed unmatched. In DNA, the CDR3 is TGCGCCAGCAGCTTCTCATCACTGGGGGGACTAGAGGGCACAGATACGCAGTATTTT. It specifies CASSFSSLGGLEGTDTQYF.